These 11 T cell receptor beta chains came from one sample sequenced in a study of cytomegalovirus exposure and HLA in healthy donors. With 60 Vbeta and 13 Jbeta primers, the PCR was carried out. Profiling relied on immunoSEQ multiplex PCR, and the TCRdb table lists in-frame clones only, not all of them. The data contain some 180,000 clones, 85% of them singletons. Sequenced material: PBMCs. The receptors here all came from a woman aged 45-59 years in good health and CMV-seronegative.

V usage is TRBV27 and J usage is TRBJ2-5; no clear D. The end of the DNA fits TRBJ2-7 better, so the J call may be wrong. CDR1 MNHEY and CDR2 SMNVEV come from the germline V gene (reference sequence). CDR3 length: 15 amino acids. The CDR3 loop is CASSWGTASSYEQYF. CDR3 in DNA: TGTGCCAGCAGTTGGGGTACCGCTAGCTCCTACGAGCAGTACTTC.

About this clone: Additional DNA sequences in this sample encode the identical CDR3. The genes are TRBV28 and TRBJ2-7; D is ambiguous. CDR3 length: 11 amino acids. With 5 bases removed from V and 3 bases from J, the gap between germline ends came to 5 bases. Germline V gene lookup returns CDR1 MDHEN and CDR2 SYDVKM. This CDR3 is CASSLLYEQYF. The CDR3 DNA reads TGTGCCAGCAGTCTCCTCTACGAGCAGTACTTC.

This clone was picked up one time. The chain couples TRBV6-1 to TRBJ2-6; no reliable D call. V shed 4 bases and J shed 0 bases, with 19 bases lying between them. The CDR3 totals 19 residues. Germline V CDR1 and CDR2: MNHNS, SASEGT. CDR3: CASSGSMGHPISGANVLTF. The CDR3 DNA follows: TGTGCCAGCAGTGGTTCTATGGGCCATCCCATCTCTGGGGCCAACGTCCTGACTTTC.

CDR3: CASRAGGTDTQYF. The DNA of the CDR3 is TGTGCCAGCAGAGCGGGAGGCACAGATACGCAGTATTTT. The V and J genes are TRBV25-1 and TRBJ2-3, with 8 positions matching TRBD2. Per the germline V gene, CDR1 is MGHDK and CDR2 is SYGVNS. The CDR3 covers 13 residues. The V segment lost 6 bases and the J segment 1 base; nucleotides outside the gene matches: 0.

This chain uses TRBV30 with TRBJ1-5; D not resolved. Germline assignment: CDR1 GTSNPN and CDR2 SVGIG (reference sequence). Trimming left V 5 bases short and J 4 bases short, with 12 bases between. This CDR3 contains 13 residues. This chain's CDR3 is CAWGAGLNQPQHF. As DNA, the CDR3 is TGTGCCTGGGGCGCCGGACTGAATCAGCCCCAGCATTTT.

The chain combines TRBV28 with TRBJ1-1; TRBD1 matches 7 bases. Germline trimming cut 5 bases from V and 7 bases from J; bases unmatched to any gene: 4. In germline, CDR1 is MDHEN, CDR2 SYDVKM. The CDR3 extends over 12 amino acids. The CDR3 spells CASSLQGYEAFF. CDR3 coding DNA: TGTGCCAGCAGTCTACAGGGGTATGAAGCTTTCTTT.

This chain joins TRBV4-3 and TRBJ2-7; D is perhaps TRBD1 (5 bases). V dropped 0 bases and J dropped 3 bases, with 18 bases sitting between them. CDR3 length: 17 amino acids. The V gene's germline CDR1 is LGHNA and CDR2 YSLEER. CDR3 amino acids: CASSQDLFRQTDYEQYF. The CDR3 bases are TGCGCCAGCAGCCAAGACCTGTTTAGGCAGACAGACTACGAGCAGTACTTC.

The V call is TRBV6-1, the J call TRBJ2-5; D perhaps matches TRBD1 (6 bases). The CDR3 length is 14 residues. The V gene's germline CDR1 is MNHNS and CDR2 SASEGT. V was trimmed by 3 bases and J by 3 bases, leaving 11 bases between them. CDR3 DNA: TGTGCCAGCAGTGACTCAGGGACAAAAGAGACCCAGTACTTC. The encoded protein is CASSDSGTKETQYF.

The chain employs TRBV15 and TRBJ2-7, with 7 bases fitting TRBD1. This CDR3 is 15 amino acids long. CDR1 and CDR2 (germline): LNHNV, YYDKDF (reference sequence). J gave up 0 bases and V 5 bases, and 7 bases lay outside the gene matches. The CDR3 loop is CATSHRQGASYEQYF. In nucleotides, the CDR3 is TGTGCCACCAGCCACAGACAGGGTGCCTCCTACGAGCAGTACTTC.

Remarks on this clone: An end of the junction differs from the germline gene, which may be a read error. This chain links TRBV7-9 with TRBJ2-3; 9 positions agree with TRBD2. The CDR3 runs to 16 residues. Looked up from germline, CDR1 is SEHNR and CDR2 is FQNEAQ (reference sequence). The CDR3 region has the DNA TGTTCCAGCAGCTTAATGGGACTAGCTAGCACAGATACGCAGTATTTT. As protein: CSSSLMGLASTDTQYF.

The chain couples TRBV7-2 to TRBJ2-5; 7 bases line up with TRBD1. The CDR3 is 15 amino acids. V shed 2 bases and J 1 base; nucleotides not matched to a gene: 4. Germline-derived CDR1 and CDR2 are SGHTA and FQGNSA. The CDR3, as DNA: TGTGCCAGCAGCTTAAGGAGGACAGGCCAAGAGACCCAGTACTTC. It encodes CASSLRRTGQETQYF. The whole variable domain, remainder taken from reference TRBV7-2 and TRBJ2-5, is GAGVSQSPSNKVTEKGKDVELRCDPISGHTALYWYRQSLGQGLEFLIYFQGNSAPDKSGLPSDRFSAERTGGSVSTLTIQRTQQEDSAVYLCASSLRRTGQETQYFGPGTRLLVL.